The 2 T cell receptor beta chains below all came from one sample that was sequenced in a study of cytomegalovirus exposure and HLA in healthy donors. Amplification used 60 Vbeta primers and 13 Jbeta primers. Sequencing used immunoSEQ multiplex PCR; TCRdb keeps in-frame clones, though not all of them. The sample carries about 160,000 clones, about 65% recorded once. Sequenced sample: PBMCs. The receptor set was obtained from a man between 35 and 55 years old in good health and CMV-seropositive.

CDR3 region: CASSQGPPREGVGKLFF. CDR3 in DNA: TGCGCCAGCAGCCAAGGGCCCCCTCGGGAAGGTGTGGGAAAACTGTTTTTT. The chain is built from TRBV4-3 and TRBJ1-4; D is unclear. This CDR3 spans 17 amino acids. The V end lost 1 base, the J end lost 10 bases, and 22 bases lay between the germline ends. Germline CDR1 is LGHNA and CDR2 is YSLEER.

The V and J genes are TRBV7-2 and TRBJ2-7; D possibly corresponds to TRBD1 (6 bases). Germline V gene data show CDR1 as SGHTA and CDR2 as FQGNSA. This CDR3 spans 14 amino acids. Deletions cut 1 base from V and 3 bases from J, with 10 bases between. The CDR3: CASSLDRANYEQYF. CDR3 nucleotide sequence: TGTGCCAGCAGCTTAGACAGGGCGAACTACGAGCAGTACTTC.